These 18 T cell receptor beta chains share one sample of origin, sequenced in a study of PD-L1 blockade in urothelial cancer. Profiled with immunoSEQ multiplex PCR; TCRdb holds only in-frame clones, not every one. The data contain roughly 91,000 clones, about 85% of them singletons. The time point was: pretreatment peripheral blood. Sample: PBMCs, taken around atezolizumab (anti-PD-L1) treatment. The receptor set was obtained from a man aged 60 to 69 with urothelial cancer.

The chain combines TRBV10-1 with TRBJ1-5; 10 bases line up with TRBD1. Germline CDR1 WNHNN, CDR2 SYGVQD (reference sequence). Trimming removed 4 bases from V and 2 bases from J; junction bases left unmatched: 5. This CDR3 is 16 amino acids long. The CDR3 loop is CASSVRQGAGNQPQHF. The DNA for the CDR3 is TGCGCCAGCAGTGTGAGACAGGGGGCTGGCAATCAGCCCCAGCATTTT.

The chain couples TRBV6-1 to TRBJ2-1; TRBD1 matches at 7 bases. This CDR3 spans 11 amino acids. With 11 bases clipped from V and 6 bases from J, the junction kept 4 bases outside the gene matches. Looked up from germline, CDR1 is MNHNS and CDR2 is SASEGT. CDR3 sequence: CAGEGANEQFF. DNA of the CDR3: TGTGCCGGCGAGGGGGCCAATGAGCAGTTCTTC.

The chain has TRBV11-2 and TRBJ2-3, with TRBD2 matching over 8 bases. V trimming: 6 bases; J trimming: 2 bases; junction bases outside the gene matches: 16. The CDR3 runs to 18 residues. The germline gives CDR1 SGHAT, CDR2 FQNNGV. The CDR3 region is CASSPLWVAGGSTDTQYF. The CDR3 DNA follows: TGTGCCAGCAGTCCCTTATGGGTCGCGGGAGGTTCCACAGATACGCAGTATTTT. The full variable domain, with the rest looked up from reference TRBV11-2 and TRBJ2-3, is EAGVAQSPRYKIIEKRQSVAFWCNPISGHATLYWYQQILGQGPKLLIQFQNNGVVDDSQLPKDRFSAERLKGVDSTLKIQPAKLEDSAVYLCASSPLWVAGGSTDTQYFGPGTRLTVL.

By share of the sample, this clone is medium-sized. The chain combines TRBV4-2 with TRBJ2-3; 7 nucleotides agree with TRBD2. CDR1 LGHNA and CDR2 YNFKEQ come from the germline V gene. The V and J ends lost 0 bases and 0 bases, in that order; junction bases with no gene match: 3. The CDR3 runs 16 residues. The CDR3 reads CASSQEQAGSTDTQYF. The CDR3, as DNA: TGTGCCAGCAGCCAAGAGCAAGCGGGAAGCACAGATACGCAGTATTTT.

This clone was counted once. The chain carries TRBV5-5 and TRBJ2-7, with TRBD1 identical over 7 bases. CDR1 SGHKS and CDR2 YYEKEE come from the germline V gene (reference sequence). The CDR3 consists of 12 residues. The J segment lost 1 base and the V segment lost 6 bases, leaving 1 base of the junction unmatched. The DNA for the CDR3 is TGTGCCAGCACGACAGGGTCCTACGAGCAGTACTTC. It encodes CASTTGSYEQYF.

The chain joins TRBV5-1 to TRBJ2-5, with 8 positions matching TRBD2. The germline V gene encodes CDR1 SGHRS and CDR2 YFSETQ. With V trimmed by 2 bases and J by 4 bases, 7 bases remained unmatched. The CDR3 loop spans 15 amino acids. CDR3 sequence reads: CASSFSGGGLETQYF. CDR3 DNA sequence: TGCGCCAGCAGCTTCTCGGGGGGGGGCTTAGAGACCCAGTACTTC.

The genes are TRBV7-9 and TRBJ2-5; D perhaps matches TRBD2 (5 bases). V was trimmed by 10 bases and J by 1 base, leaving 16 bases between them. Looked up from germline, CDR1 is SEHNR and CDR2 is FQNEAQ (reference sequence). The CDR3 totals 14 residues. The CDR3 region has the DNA TGTGCCACCAGTGAGGGCGGCTTCCAAGAGACCCAGTACTTC. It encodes CATSEGGFQETQYF.

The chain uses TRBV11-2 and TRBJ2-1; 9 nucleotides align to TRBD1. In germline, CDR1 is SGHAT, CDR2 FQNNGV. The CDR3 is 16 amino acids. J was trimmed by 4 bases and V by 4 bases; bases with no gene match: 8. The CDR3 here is CASSSQPDRGYNEQFF. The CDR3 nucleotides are TGTGCCAGCAGCTCCCAGCCGGACAGGGGTTACAATGAGCAGTTCTTC.

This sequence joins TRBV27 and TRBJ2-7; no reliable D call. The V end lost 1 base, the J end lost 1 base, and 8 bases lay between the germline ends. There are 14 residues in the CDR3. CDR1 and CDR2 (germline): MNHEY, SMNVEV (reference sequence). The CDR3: CASSLFPDSYEQYF. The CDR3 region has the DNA TGTGCCAGCAGTTTATTCCCAGATTCCTACGAGCAGTACTTC.

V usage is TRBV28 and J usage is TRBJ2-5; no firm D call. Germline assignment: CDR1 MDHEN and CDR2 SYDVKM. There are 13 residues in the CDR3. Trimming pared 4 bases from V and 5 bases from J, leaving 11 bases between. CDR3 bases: TGTGCCAGCAGTTACCAATCTACCGAGACCCAGTACTTC. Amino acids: CASSYQSTETQYF.

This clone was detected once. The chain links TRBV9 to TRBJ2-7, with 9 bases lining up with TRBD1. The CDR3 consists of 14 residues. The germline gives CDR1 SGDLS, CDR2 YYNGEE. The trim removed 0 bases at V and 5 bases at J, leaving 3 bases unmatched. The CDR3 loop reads CASSVGDRVHEQYF. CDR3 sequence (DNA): TGTGCCAGCAGCGTAGGGGACAGGGTCCACGAGCAGTACTTC.

This CDR3 reads CATSRGLYGELFF. The DNA of the CDR3 is TGTGCCACCAGCAGAGGGCTTTACGGGGAGCTGTTTTTT. This chain connects TRBV15 to TRBJ2-2; D is undetermined. V was shortened by 1 base and J by 7 bases, with 7 bases between the two germline ends. The germline gives CDR1 LNHNV, CDR2 YYDKDF (reference sequence). This CDR3 is built from 13 residues.

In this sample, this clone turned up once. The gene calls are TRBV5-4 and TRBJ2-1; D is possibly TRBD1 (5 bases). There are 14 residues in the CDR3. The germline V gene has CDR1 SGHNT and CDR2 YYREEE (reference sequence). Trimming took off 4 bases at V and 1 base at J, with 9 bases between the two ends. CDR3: CASSPQGSYNEQFF. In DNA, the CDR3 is TGTGCCAGCAGCCCCCAGGGTTCCTACAATGAGCAGTTCTTC. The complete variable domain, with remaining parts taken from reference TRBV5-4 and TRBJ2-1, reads ETGVTQSPTHLIKTRGQQVTLRCSSQSGHNTVSWYQQALGQGPQFIFQYYREEENGRGNFPPRFSGLQFPNYSSELNVNALELDDSALYLCASSPQGSYNEQFFGPGTRLTVL.

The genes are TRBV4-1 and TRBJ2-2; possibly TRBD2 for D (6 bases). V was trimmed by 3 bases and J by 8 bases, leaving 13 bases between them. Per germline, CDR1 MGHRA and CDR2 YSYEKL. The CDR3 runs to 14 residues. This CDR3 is CASSHPPGGGELFF. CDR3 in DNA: TGCGCCAGCAGCCACCCCCCCGGGGGAGGGGAGCTGTTTTTT.

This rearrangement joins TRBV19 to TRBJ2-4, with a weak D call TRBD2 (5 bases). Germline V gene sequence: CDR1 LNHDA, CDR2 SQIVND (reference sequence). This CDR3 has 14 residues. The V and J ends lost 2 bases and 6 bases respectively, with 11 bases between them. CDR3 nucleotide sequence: TGTGCCAGTAGTATAACTAAGGGAGTAAACATTCAGTACTTC. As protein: CASSITKGVNIQYF.

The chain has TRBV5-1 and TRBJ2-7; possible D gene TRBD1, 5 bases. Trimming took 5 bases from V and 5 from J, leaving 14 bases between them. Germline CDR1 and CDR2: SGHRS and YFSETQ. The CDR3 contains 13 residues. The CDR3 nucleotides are TGCGCCAGCAGACGGCAGGACAACGACGAGCAGTACTTC. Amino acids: CASRRQDNDEQYF. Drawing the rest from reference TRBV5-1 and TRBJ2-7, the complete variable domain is KAGVTQTPRYLIKTRGQQVTLSCSPISGHRSVSWYQQTPGQGLQFLFEYFSETQRNKGNFPGRFSGRQFSNSRSEMNVSTLELGDSALYLCASRRQDNDEQYFGPGTRLTVT.

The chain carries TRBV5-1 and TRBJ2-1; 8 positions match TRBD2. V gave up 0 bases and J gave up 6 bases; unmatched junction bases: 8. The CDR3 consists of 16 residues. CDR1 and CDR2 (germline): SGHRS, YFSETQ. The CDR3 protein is CASSLAPGSGTNEQFF. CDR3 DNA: TGCGCCAGCAGCTTGGCCCCGGGTAGCGGGACCAATGAGCAGTTCTTC.

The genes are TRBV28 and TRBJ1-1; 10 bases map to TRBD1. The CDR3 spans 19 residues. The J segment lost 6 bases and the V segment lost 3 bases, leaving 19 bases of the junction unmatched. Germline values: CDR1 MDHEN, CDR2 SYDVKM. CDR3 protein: CASSFPIIRRDRGFSEAFF. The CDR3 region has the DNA TGTGCCAGCAGTTTTCCGATCATCCGCCGGGACAGGGGCTTCTCTGAAGCTTTCTTT.